Below are 20 T cell receptor beta chains sequenced from a single sample in a study of T-cell memory formation after mild COVID-19. TCRdb re-derived calls from the 5' RACE reads in MiXCR, one entry per CDR3 protein. The table lists approximately 570,000 distinct CDR3 sequences, roughly 18% of them singletons, with 9.5% to 15% in the top ten. Sequenced material: PBMCs or a T cell subset sorted from them (not recorded which). These receptors were taken from an adult woman who had mild COVID-19 (a few samples of this study predate the infection). Cell type and time point are not known.

This clonotype was counted many times. The rearrangement uses TRBV20-1 and TRBJ2-7; tentative D call: TRBD2 (6 bases). The CDR3 sequence is 18 residues long. Trimming took 4 bases from V and 3 from J, leaving 28 bases between them. Germline V gene data show CDR1 as DFQATT and CDR2 as SNEGSKA (reference sequence). The CDR3 spells CSATPRGGRRVGGYEQYF. The CDR3 coding sequence is TGCAGTGCTACCCCTCGGGGAGGCCGACGGGTCGGGGGCTACGAGCAGTACTTC.

The V gene is TRBV20-1, the J gene TRBJ2-7; 7 bases match TRBD1. This CDR3 spans 16 amino acids. Germline lookup yields CDR1 DFQATT and CDR2 SNEGSKA (reference sequence). V trimming: 0 bases; J trimming: 0 bases; junction bases outside the gene matches: 8. The CDR3 nucleotides are TGCAGTGCTAGAGATCCCCAAGGGGGCGACTCCTACGAGCAGTACTTC. Translating gives CSARDPQGGDSYEQYF.

The chain recombines TRBV12-3 or TRBV12-4 with TRBJ2-3, with 8 bases matching TRBD2. This CDR3 comprises 15 residues. With V trimmed by 7 bases and J by 2 bases, 8 bases remained unmatched. The CDR3 nucleotides read TGTGCCAGCAACGTACTAGCGGCAATCACAGATACGCAGTATTTT. Protein sequence: CASNVLAAITDTQYF.

This chain uses TRBV6-5 with TRBJ2-3, with 8 bases fitting TRBD2. The germline V gene encodes CDR1 MNHEY and CDR2 SVGAGI. J was trimmed by 0 bases and V by 6 bases; bases with no gene match: 5. The CDR3 totals 15 residues. CDR3 DNA: TGTGCCAGCAGAAGAGCGGGAGTCAGCACAGATACGCAGTATTTT. Translating gives CASRRAGVSTDTQYF.

The CDR3 spells CASSIGYRNTEAFF. CDR3 nucleotides: TGTGCCAGTAGTATAGGCTACCGGAACACTGAAGCTTTCTTT. This chain connects TRBV19 to TRBJ1-1; unclear D gene. Germline-derived CDR1 and CDR2 are LNHDA and SQIVND (reference sequence). V was cut by 1 base and J by 1 base, with 7 bases left in between. The CDR3 totals 14 residues.

This clonotype occurred many times. The chain uses TRBV27 and TRBJ2-5; 7 nucleotides match TRBD2. Germline CDR1 and CDR2: MNHEY and SMNVEV (reference sequence). With V trimmed by 0 bases and J by 5 bases, 6 bases remained unmatched. This CDR3 is built from 15 residues. The CDR3 bases are TGTGCCAGCAGTTTATCCGCGGGGGTTTTGGAGACCCAGTACTTC. The encoded protein is CASSLSAGVLETQYF.

This chain connects TRBV9 to TRBJ1-1; D might be TRBD1 (6 bases). V shed 1 base and J shed 0 bases, with 7 bases lying between them. CDR3 length equals 14 residues. Germline V gives CDR1 SGDLS, CDR2 YYNGEE. CDR3 nucleotide sequence: TGTGCCAGCAGCGTATGGGACATGAACACTGAAGCTTTCTTT. Translated, it gives CASSVWDMNTEAFF.

This clonotype has just a few counts. The chain carries TRBV12-3 or TRBV12-4 and TRBJ1-1; D may be TRBD1 (5 bases). This CDR3 has 12 residues. With 5 bases removed from V and 6 bases from J, the gap between germline ends came to 10 bases. The CDR3 is CASSRSGAEAFF. Written as DNA, the CDR3 is TGTGCCAGCAGTCGGTCGGGGGCTGAAGCTTTCTTT.

The chain carries TRBV12-3 or TRBV12-4 and TRBJ2-5; D gene ambiguous. V was clipped by 0 bases and J by 1 base, with 6 bases between them. The CDR3 runs 14 residues. CDR3 bases: TGTGCCAGCAGTTTAGCAAAGACCCAAGAGACCCAGTACTTC. Its protein product is CASSLAKTQETQYF.

V is TRBV12-3 or TRBV12-4 and J is TRBJ2-5; D could derive from TRBD1 or TRBD2 (5 bases each). Trimming cost V 5 bases and J 5 bases, with 15 bases left between them. The CDR3 is 14 amino acids. The CDR3 DNA follows: TGTGCCAGCAGTCGAAATCGGGGACCCGAGACCCAGTACTTC. This translates into CASSRNRGPETQYF.

This chain links TRBV7-9 with TRBJ2-1; 7 nucleotides line up with TRBD1. CDR3 length: 17 residues. The V gene's germline CDR1 is SEHNR and CDR2 FQNEAQ (reference sequence). The junction had 13 bases not matched to a gene; V was cut back by 5 bases and J by 3 bases. The CDR3 DNA sequence: TGTGCCAGCAGCCGACGTAAGGGGGCAGATTTCTACAATGAGCAGTTCTTC. Protein product: CASSRRKGADFYNEQFF.

A few counts support this clonotype. The chain carries TRBV11-2 and TRBJ2-7; perhaps TRBD1 as D (6 bases). Germline CDR1 SGHAT, CDR2 FQNNGV. Trimming removed 8 bases at V and 3 bases at J, with 17 bases between. The CDR3 runs to 14 residues. CDR3: CASGSQGLSYEQYF. The CDR3, as DNA: TGTGCCAGCGGAAGTCAGGGGCTCAGCTACGAGCAGTACTTC.

This clonotype turned up a few times. This chain uses TRBV5-1 with TRBJ1-1, with 9 bases identical to TRBD1. The CDR3 has 17 residues. With V trimmed by 4 bases and J by 4 bases, 14 bases remained unmatched. Germline assignment: CDR1 SGHRS and CDR2 YFSETQ. As DNA, the CDR3 is TGCGCCAGCAGCCACCCTACCGGGACAGGGAGTATCACTGAAGCTTTCTTT. The encoded protein is CASSHPTGTGSITEAFF.

The rearrangement uses TRBV5-1 and TRBJ1-4, with unresolved D. Germline V gene sequence: CDR1 SGHRS, CDR2 YFSETQ. This CDR3 is built from 15 residues. Trimming pared 0 bases from V and 8 bases from J, leaving 14 bases between. CDR3 coding DNA: TGCGCCAGCAGCTTGGTCGGGAGGGATGGAGAAAAACTGTTTTTT. Its protein is CASSLVGRDGEKLFF.

This clonotype has a count of ten or more. This chain connects TRBV12-3 or TRBV12-4 to TRBJ2-7, with D maybe TRBD2 (6 bases). The V end was cut by 3 bases, the J end by 4 bases, with 13 bases between. The CDR3 has 14 amino acids. The CDR3 sequence: CASSLVGGGYEQYF. CDR3 nucleotides: TGTGCCAGCAGTTTGGTCGGGGGTGGATACGAGCAGTACTTC.

The V call is TRBV25-1, the J call TRBJ1-6; D ambiguous. The germline V gene has CDR1 MGHDK and CDR2 SYGVNS. The CDR3 extends over 14 amino acids. Deletions cut 2 bases from V and 9 bases from J, with 11 bases between. The CDR3 loop reads CASSEALSGSPLHF. The CDR3 bases are TGTGCCAGCAGTGAAGCTCTTTCGGGTTCACCCCTCCACTTT.

This clonotype was recorded a few times. The chain couples TRBV27 to TRBJ2-5; no definite D call. Trimming took 5 bases from V and 1 from J, leaving 8 bases between them. Germline V gene lookup returns CDR1 MNHEY and CDR2 SMNVEV (reference sequence). The CDR3 extends over 13 amino acids. The CDR3 spells CASSPLTQETQYF. The DNA of the CDR3 is TGTGCCAGCAGTCCACTTACCCAAGAGACCCAGTACTTC.

This clonotype occurred a few times. This chain joins TRBV12-5 and TRBJ2-7; the match to TRBD2 covers 15 bases. Germline values: CDR1 LGHNT, CDR2 FRNRAP. The CDR3 totals 20 residues. The trim removed 1 base at V and 0 bases at J, leaving 10 bases unmatched. The CDR3 is CASGLAGSGLAGGLSYEQYF. The CDR3 coding sequence is TGTGCTAGTGGTTTGGCGGGCTCGGGACTAGCGGGAGGACTCTCCTACGAGCAGTACTTC.

The chain recombines TRBV6-5 with TRBJ2-5, with D unclear. V shed 8 bases and J shed 9 bases, with 19 bases lying between them. Germline loops: CDR1 MNHEY, CDR2 SVGAGI. The CDR3 loop spans 13 amino acids. CDR3 sequence (DNA): TGTGCCAGCGGCAGCCCCCTCCAGGAAGCCCAGTACTTC. Translating it yields CASGSPLQEAQYF.

The chain uses TRBV7-9 and TRBJ1-2; no clear D gene. This CDR3 contains 17 residues. Deletions cut 1 base from V and 3 bases from J, with 18 bases between. Germline CDR1 SEHNR, CDR2 FQNEAQ (reference sequence). DNA for the CDR3: TGTGCCAGCAGCTTAGAGGAACAGCGCTCACGAGACTATGGCTACACCTTC. It encodes CASSLEEQRSRDYGYTF. The variable domain in full, completed from reference TRBV7-9 and TRBJ1-2, reads DTGVSQNPRHKITKRGQNVTFRCDPISEHNRLYWYRQTLGQGPEFLTYFQNEAQLEKSRLLSDRFSAERPKGSFSTLEIQRTEQGDSAMYLCASSLEEQRSRDYGYTFGSGTRLTVV.